These 9 T cell receptor beta chains originate from one sample sequenced in a study of blood T cell repertoires in COVID-19. Only in-frame clones appear in the TCRdb table, and some are missing; sequencing was by immunoSEQ multiplex PCR. The sample lists roughly 290,000 clones, around nine tenths occurring once. The sample taken for sequencing was PBMCs or T cells enriched from blood (not recorded which). The receptors derive from a woman between 40 and 50 years old who had recovered from COVID-19.

With regard to this clone: The junction shows a germline mismatch at one end, possibly a read error. This chain uses TRBV15 with TRBJ2-1; 8 positions match TRBD1. CDR3 length: 12 amino acids. Germline V gene sequence: CDR1 LNHNV, CDR2 YYDKDF (reference sequence). CDR3 residues: CATSRGQAAVVF. The DNA for the CDR3 is TGTGCCACCAGCAGGGGACAGGCCGCCGTGGTCTTC.

The chain links TRBV18 to TRBJ2-7, with 8 bases identical to TRBD2. Per the germline V gene, CDR1 is KGHSH and CDR2 is LQKENI. The CDR3 is 16 residues long. The J segment lost 1 base and the V segment lost 2 bases, leaving 7 bases of the junction unmatched. CDR3 region: CASSPNLAGSSYEQYF. CDR3 sequence (DNA): TGTGCCAGCTCACCAAATTTAGCGGGGTCGTCCTACGAGCAGTACTTC.

Comment on this clone: Distinct nucleotide sequences in the sample also encode this CDR3. J is TRBJ2-5 and V is TRBV18; no reliable D call. CDR3 length equals 13 residues. Germline V gene sequence: CDR1 KGHSH, CDR2 LQKENI. Between the trimmed V and J ends, which lost 0 bases and 2 bases, there was a span of 4 bases. The CDR3 reads CASSPPAQETQYF. The CDR3 DNA reads as TGTGCCAGCTCACCACCGGCACAAGAGACCCAGTACTTC.

The chain has TRBV16 and TRBJ2-6, with D possibly TRBD2 on 6 matching bases. This CDR3 contains 17 residues. V was cut by 4 bases and J by 0 bases, with 13 bases left in between. Looked up from germline, CDR1 is KGHSY and CDR2 is FQNENV. The chain's CDR3 is CASSPLAGYSGANVLTF. CDR3 DNA sequence: TGTGCCAGCAGCCCCTTGGCGGGGTACTCTGGGGCCAACGTCCTGACTTTC.

This clone was found once. V and J are TRBV7-6 and TRBJ2-3, with 10 bases lining up with TRBD2. Germline CDR1 is SGHVS and CDR2 is FNYEAQ. The J segment lost 0 bases and the V segment lost 2 bases, leaving 2 bases of the junction unmatched. The CDR3 has 16 residues. The CDR3 loop is CASSLLAGVSTDTQYF. CDR3 sequence (DNA): TGTGCCAGCAGCTTACTAGCGGGAGTTAGCACAGATACGCAGTATTTT.

The chain joins TRBV23-1 to TRBJ2-7; 8 nucleotides match TRBD1. TRBV23-1 is an open reading frame, and its role is uncertain. V lost 2 bases to trimming and J lost 5 bases; unmatched junction nucleotides: 11. This CDR3 is built from 16 residues. The CDR3 bases are TGCGCCAGCAGTCAAATTCCGGGGACAGGCCGTGACGAGCAGTACTTC. Translation: CASSQIPGTGRDEQYF.

V is TRBV5-4 and J is TRBJ2-2; the D gene is possibly TRBD2 (7 bases). Trimming cost V 0 bases and J 6 bases, with 12 bases left between them. CDR1 and CDR2 (germline): SGHNT, YYREEE (reference sequence). The CDR3 is made up of 15 amino acids. The DNA of the CDR3 is TGTGCCAGCAGCTTGGGTCAGGGGAGGGCCGGGGAGCTGTTTTTT. This gives the protein CASSLGQGRAGELFF.

This chain uses TRBV5-1 with TRBJ2-3, with 8 bases lining up with TRBD2. CDR3 length: 15 residues. Germline CDR1 and CDR2: SGHRS and YFSETQ. J gave up 5 bases and V 2 bases, and 7 bases lay outside the gene matches. CDR3 in amino acids: CASSFTGLARDTQYF. CDR3 DNA sequence: TGCGCCAGCAGCTTCACCGGACTAGCCAGAGATACGCAGTATTTT.

This rearrangement joins TRBV11-2 to TRBJ2-7; TRBD1 might be the D (6 bases). The CDR3 runs to 16 residues. The V end lost 2 bases, the J end lost 2 bases, and 16 bases lay between the germline ends. Germline V CDR1 and CDR2: SGHAT, FQNNGV. CDR3 loop: CASSLRGNKPTYEQYF. CDR3 DNA sequence: TGTGCCAGCAGCTTAAGGGGGAACAAGCCTACCTACGAGCAGTACTTC.